This T cell receptor (beta chain) is drawn from a study of blood T cell repertoires in COVID-19. Study-wide background: Whether acute or convalescent, the COVID-19 samples came from the United States, Italy and Spain. The analysed material was cDNA or gDNA that came from T cells, B-cell-depleted T cells, or PBMCs.

Germline V CDR1 and CDR2: LNHDA, SQIVND (reference sequence). CDR3 length: 16 residues. J gave up 7 bases and V 4 bases, and 10 bases lay outside the gene matches. TCRdb's table, derived via immunoSEQ multiplex PCR, lists solely in-frame clones and lacks some. The sample includes approximately 380,000 clones, 85% of them seen just once. The sequence derives from a woman under 30 with acute or convalescent COVID-19. Sequencing was performed on peripheral blood. This rearrangement joins TRBV19 to TRBJ2-4; 10 bases agree with TRBD1. The DNA of the CDR3 is TGTGCCAGTAGTAGCCAGACAGGGGGCAGTAGGAACATTCAGTACTTC. Amino acid sequence: CASSSQTGGSRNIQYF.